What follows is one T cell receptor beta chain and its context. Authors' analysis steps: Reference gene primer amplification in the assay estimated nucleated cell counts. The repertoire was sequenced with immunoSEQ multiplex PCR; TCRdb's copy has only in-frame clones and lacks some. The D gene and trimming were derived from the DNA, and the V and J assignments and clone size from that table. This table has approximately 50,000 clones, 70% to 80% appearing once. This entry comes from a study of blood T cell repertoires in COVID-19. Study at large: The study drew acute and convalescent COVID-19 samples from the United States, Italy and Spain. From T cells, B-cell-depleted T cells, or PBMCs came the material, which was cDNA or gDNA.

V dropped 1 base and J dropped 12; count of bases not matched to a gene: 4. This CDR3 comprises 12 residues. The material sequenced was peripheral blood. The rearrangement uses TRBV12-3 or TRBV12-4 and TRBJ2-7, with 9 bases identical to TRBD1. This receptor was taken from a man in his 70s with acute or convalescent COVID-19. CDR3: CASSLEQGAGYF. As DNA, the CDR3 is TGTGCCAGCAGTTTAGAACAGGGGGCGGGGTACTTC.